A selection of T cell receptor beta chains follows, all from one sample in a study of T cells in Graves' hyperthyroidism and ophthalmopathy. TCRdb recomputed calls from the multiplex PCR reads with MiXCR, one row per CDR3 protein. The data contain about 250,000 distinct CDR3 sequences, roughly 22% of them seen just once; the ten biggest clones take up roughly 32%. Sequenced material: blood. These receptors all come from a middle-aged woman with Graves' ophthalmopathy. Both conserved end residues are part of each CDR3. D genes are given only for firm matches. Size tells how often a clone was seen (once, few, many) or the class of an expanded clone, and some rows leave it out.

D gene: .; J gene: TRBJ2-7; V gene: TRBV6-1; clone size: many; CDR3 protein: CASSTLGTGAYEQYF; CDR3 DNA: TGTGCCAGCAGCACCCTTGGGACTGGAGCCTACGAGCAGTACTTC
D gene: TRBD2; J gene: TRBJ2-7; V gene: TRBV6-2/TRBV6-3; clone size: once; CDR3 protein: CASSYYTGTSGRASYEQYF; CDR3 DNA: TGTGCCAGCAGTTACTACACTGGGACTAGCGGGAGGGCCTCCTACGAGCAGTACTTC
D gene: .; J gene: TRBJ2-6; V gene: TRBV30; clone size: many; CDR3 protein: CAWTWAGRSSGANVLTF; CDR3 DNA: TGTGCCTGGACCTGGGCAGGTCGCAGCTCTGGGGCCAACGTCCTGACTTTC
D gene: TRBD1; J gene: TRBJ1-1; V gene: TRBV27; clone size: many; CDR3 protein: CASRRTGGGMNTEAFF; CDR3 DNA: TGTGCCAGCCGCAGAACAGGGGGCGGGATGAACACTGAAGCTTTCTTT
D gene: .; J gene: TRBJ1-5; V gene: TRBV12-3/TRBV12-4; clone size: once; CDR3 protein: CASIETGGINQPQHF; CDR3 DNA: TGTGCCAGCATTGAGACGGGGGGGATCAATCAGCCCCAGCATTTT
D gene: .; J gene: TRBJ2-7; V gene: TRBV5-4; clone size: many; CDR3 protein: CASSFGRNEQYF; CDR3 DNA: TGTGCCAGCAGCTTTGGGAGAAACGAGCAGTACTTC
D gene: TRBD1; J gene: TRBJ2-7; V gene: TRBV11-2; clone size: many; CDR3 protein: CASSYNRDRDYEQYF; CDR3 DNA: TGTGCCAGCAGCTACAACCGGGACAGGGACTACGAGCAGTACTTC
D gene: TRBD1; J gene: TRBJ2-5; V gene: TRBV6-1; clone size: .; CDR3 protein: CASSVRDRGEETQYF; CDR3 DNA: TGTGCCAGCAGCGTAAGGGACAGGGGGGAAGAGACCCAGTACTTC
D gene: .; J gene: TRBJ2-5; V gene: TRBV11-2; clone size: .; CDR3 protein: CASSLVLQGMDQETQYF; CDR3 DNA: TGTGCCAGCAGCTTAGTTTTGCAGGGGATGGACCAAGAGACCCAGTACTTC
D gene: .; J gene: TRBJ2-7; V gene: TRBV28; clone size: medium-sized; CDR3 protein: CASSSVAGFPTTQYF; CDR3 DNA: TGTGCCAGCAGCTCCGTCGCGGGTTTTCCTACGACGCAGTACTTC
D gene: TRBD2; J gene: TRBJ2-5; V gene: TRBV6-2/TRBV6-3; clone size: once; CDR3 protein: CASSYSNQPGLAGWRETQYF; CDR3 DNA: TGTGCCAGCAGTTACTCAAACCAGCCGGGACTAGCGGGTTGGAGAGAGACCCAGTACTTC
D gene: .; J gene: TRBJ1-5; V gene: TRBV30; clone size: many; CDR3 protein: CAWSTGLGNQPQHF; CDR3 DNA: TGTGCCTGGAGTACAGGGCTGGGCAATCAGCCCCAGCATTTT
D gene: .; J gene: TRBJ1-1; V gene: TRBV7-8; clone size: once; CDR3 protein: CASTPGGQRASF; CDR3 DNA: TGTGCCAGCACCCCGGGGGGCCAGAGAGCTTCCTTT
D gene: .; J gene: TRBJ2-5; V gene: TRBV20-1; clone size: many; CDR3 protein: CSARASGRKTQYF; CDR3 DNA: TGCAGTGCTAGAGCTTCAGGGAGAAAGACCCAGTACTTC
D gene: .; J gene: TRBJ2-7; V gene: TRBV2; clone size: many; CDR3 protein: CASINTGTGLREQYF; CDR3 DNA: TGTGCCAGCATTAATACCGGGACCGGGCTTCGCGAGCAGTACTTC
D gene: .; J gene: TRBJ1-2; V gene: TRBV19; clone size: few; CDR3 protein: CATGTLSYGYTF; CDR3 DNA: TGTGCCACCGGGACGCTTAGCTATGGCTACACCTTC
D gene: TRBD1; J gene: TRBJ2-7; V gene: TRBV20-1; clone size: many; CDR3 protein: CSARDFPGQGNTYEQYF; CDR3 DNA: TGCAGTGCTAGAGATTTCCCGGGACAGGGTAACACCTACGAGCAGTACTTC
D gene: TRBD2; J gene: TRBJ2-7; V gene: TRBV20-1; clone size: many; CDR3 protein: CSARAGTSGYEQYF; CDR3 DNA: TGCAGTGCTAGAGCCGGGACTAGCGGCTACGAGCAGTACTTC
D gene: TRBD1; J gene: TRBJ1-5; V gene: TRBV28; clone size: many; CDR3 protein: CASKWTGALYSNQPQHF; CDR3 DNA: TGTGCCAGCAAGTGGACAGGGGCCCTCTATAGCAATCAGCCCCAGCATTTT
D gene: .; J gene: TRBJ1-5; V gene: TRBV28; clone size: many; CDR3 protein: CASTSQGFQPQHF; CDR3 DNA: TGTGCCAGCACTTCACAGGGTTTTCAGCCCCAGCATTTT
D gene: TRBD2; J gene: TRBJ2-5; V gene: TRBV20-1; clone size: many; CDR3 protein: CSARVLAGESETQYF; CDR3 DNA: TGCAGTGCTAGAGTTCTAGCGGGAGAGTCGGAGACCCAGTACTTC
D gene: TRBD2; J gene: TRBJ2-5; V gene: TRBV28; clone size: many; CDR3 protein: CASSSLAGSKETQYF; CDR3 DNA: TGTGCCAGCAGTTCGCTAGCGGGTAGTAAAGAGACCCAGTACTTC
D gene: TRBD1; J gene: TRBJ2-5; V gene: TRBV7-3; clone size: many; CDR3 protein: CASSSTGTGLLGQETQYF; CDR3 DNA: TGTGCCAGCAGCTCGACCGGGACAGGGCTTCTCGGGCAAGAGACCCAGTACTTC
D gene: TRBD1; J gene: TRBJ2-7; V gene: TRBV7-9; clone size: many; CDR3 protein: CASSSGQAREQYF; CDR3 DNA: TGTGCCAGCAGCTCGGGACAGGCTCGGGAGCAGTACTTC
D gene: .; J gene: TRBJ2-7; V gene: TRBV4-2; clone size: many; CDR3 protein: CASSQDGGLAREQYF; CDR3 DNA: TGTGCCAGCAGCCAAGATGGAGGGCTAGCGAGGGAGCAGTACTTC
D gene: TRBD1; J gene: TRBJ2-7; V gene: TRBV6-1; clone size: .; CDR3 protein: CASRPTGTVGYEQYF; CDR3 DNA: TGTGCCAGCAGGCCCACCGGGACAGTGGGTTACGAGCAGTACTTC
D gene: TRBD1; J gene: TRBJ2-4; V gene: TRBV7-9; clone size: many; CDR3 protein: CASSPTPTGIAIQYF; CDR3 DNA: TGTGCCAGCAGCCCAACCCCGACAGGGATTGCCATTCAGTACTTC
D gene: TRBD2; J gene: TRBJ2-7; V gene: TRBV4-1; clone size: few; CDR3 protein: CASSQVVTSESYEQYF; CDR3 DNA: TGCGCCAGCAGCCAAGTCGTAACTAGCGAATCCTACGAGCAGTACTTC
D gene: .; J gene: TRBJ2-5; V gene: TRBV28; clone size: many; CDR3 protein: CASSRLGGETQYF; CDR3 DNA: TGTGCCAGCAGTCGCCTGGGTGGGGAGACCCAGTACTTC
D gene: .; J gene: TRBJ1-1; V gene: TRBV7-6; clone size: many; CDR3 protein: CASSPGRGPPDTEAFF; CDR3 DNA: TGTGCCAGCAGCCCCGGTAGAGGGCCCCCGGACACTGAAGCTTTCTTT
D gene: TRBD1; J gene: TRBJ2-6; V gene: TRBV11-2; clone size: .; CDR3 protein: CASSWDRGPGANVLTF; CDR3 DNA: TGTGCCAGCAGTTGGGACAGGGGGCCTGGGGCCAACGTCCTGACTTTC
D gene: TRBD2; J gene: TRBJ2-5; V gene: TRBV4-2; clone size: many; CDR3 protein: CASSLEREGPETQYF; CDR3 DNA: TGTGCCAGCAGCCTCGAGCGGGAGGGCCCAGAGACCCAGTACTTC
D gene: .; J gene: TRBJ2-7; V gene: TRBV6-2/TRBV6-3; clone size: .; CDR3 protein: CASTAVEDYEQYF; CDR3 DNA: TGTGCCAGCACCGCAGTTGAGGACTACGAGCAGTACTTC
D gene: .; J gene: TRBJ1-1; V gene: TRBV12-3/TRBV12-4; clone size: .; CDR3 protein: CASSWYRNTEAFF; CDR3 DNA: TGTGCCAGCAGTTGGTATCGGAACACTGAAGCTTTCTTT
D gene: TRBD2; J gene: TRBJ2-2; V gene: TRBV6-2/TRBV6-3; clone size: .; CDR3 protein: CASSSLNRLASGRASKSGELFF; CDR3 DNA: TGTGCCAGCAGTTCCCTAAACCGCCTTGCTAGCGGGAGGGCCTCTAAGTCCGGGGAGCTGTTTTTT
D gene: .; J gene: TRBJ2-7; V gene: TRBV3-1; clone size: many; CDR3 protein: CASSQVGRGDEQYF; CDR3 DNA: TGTGCCAGCAGCCAAGTAGGAAGGGGCGACGAGCAGTACTTC
D gene: TRBD1; J gene: TRBJ1-2; V gene: TRBV30; clone size: .; CDR3 protein: CAWETGPYGYTF; CDR3 DNA: TGTGCCTGGGAGACAGGGCCATATGGCTACACCTTC
D gene: TRBD2; J gene: TRBJ2-7; V gene: TRBV4-2; clone size: many; CDR3 protein: CASSQGWTSGSYEQYF; CDR3 DNA: TGTGCCAGCAGCCAAGGATGGACTAGCGGGAGCTACGAGCAGTACTTC
D gene: TRBD1; J gene: TRBJ1-2; V gene: TRBV7-9; clone size: many; CDR3 protein: CASSPDDRGWGYTF; CDR3 DNA: TGTGCCAGCAGCCCCGATGACAGGGGTTGGGGCTACACCTTC
D gene: TRBD2; J gene: TRBJ2-2; V gene: TRBV7-6; clone size: few; CDR3 protein: CASSQGLAGVTGELFF; CDR3 DNA: TGTGCCAGCAGCCAAGGACTAGCGGGGGTCACCGGGGAGCTGTTTTTT
D gene: .; J gene: TRBJ1-2; V gene: TRBV10-3; clone size: many; CDR3 protein: CAISESVWSSNYGYTF; CDR3 DNA: TGTGCCATCAGTGAGTCAGTGTGGAGCAGCAACTATGGCTACACCTTC
D gene: .; J gene: TRBJ1-2; V gene: TRBV15; clone size: many; CDR3 protein: CATSRDYLADGYTF; CDR3 DNA: TGTGCCACCAGCAGAGATTATCTCGCAGATGGCTACACCTTC
D gene: TRBD1; J gene: TRBJ1-2; V gene: TRBV30; clone size: many; CDR3 protein: CAWSFSARGTGGDGYTF; CDR3 DNA: TGTGCCTGGAGTTTTTCGGCTCGAGGGACAGGGGGTGATGGCTACACCTTC
D gene: TRBD2; J gene: TRBJ2-7; V gene: TRBV6-1; clone size: .; CDR3 protein: CASTSRPLAHTYEQYF; CDR3 DNA: TGTGCCAGCACCTCCAGGCCACTAGCGCATACCTACGAGCAGTACTTC
D gene: TRBD1; J gene: TRBJ2-7; V gene: TRBV27; clone size: many; CDR3 protein: CASSLPPGQGRNEQYF; CDR3 DNA: TGTGCCAGCAGTTTGCCTCCGGGACAGGGGAGGAACGAGCAGTACTTC
D gene: TRBD2; J gene: TRBJ2-5; V gene: TRBV9; clone size: many; CDR3 protein: CASSATREGVRKTQYF; CDR3 DNA: TGTGCCAGCAGCGCGACCCGGGAGGGAGTAAGAAAGACCCAGTACTTC
D gene: .; J gene: TRBJ2-5; V gene: TRBV24-1; clone size: many; CDR3 protein: CATSDSGGRQETQYF; CDR3 DNA: TGTGCCACCAGTGATTCCGGGGGACGCCAAGAGACCCAGTACTTC
D gene: .; J gene: TRBJ2-7; V gene: TRBV3-1; clone size: many; CDR3 protein: CASSQGTWGEQYF; CDR3 DNA: TGTGCCAGCAGCCAAGGGACGTGGGGTGAGCAGTACTTC
D gene: .; J gene: TRBJ2-5; V gene: TRBV6-1; clone size: many; CDR3 protein: CASTSQETQYF; CDR3 DNA: TGTGCCAGCACCAGCCAAGAGACCCAGTACTTC
D gene: .; J gene: TRBJ2-7; V gene: TRBV5-5; clone size: .; CDR3 protein: CASRIGPAYEQYF; CDR3 DNA: TGTGCCAGCAGAATAGGACCGGCCTACGAGCAGTACTTC
D gene: .; J gene: TRBJ1-3; V gene: TRBV12-3/TRBV12-4; clone size: .; CDR3 protein: CASRRQGSGNTIYF; CDR3 DNA: TGTGCCAGCCGTAGGCAAGGCTCTGGAAACACCATATATTTT
D gene: .; J gene: TRBJ2-7; V gene: TRBV5-1; clone size: many; CDR3 protein: CASSRQTAAYEQYF; CDR3 DNA: TGCGCCAGCAGCCGTCAGACGGCAGCCTACGAGCAGTACTTC
D gene: .; J gene: TRBJ1-1; V gene: TRBV20-1; clone size: .; CDR3 protein: CSASDVTFF; CDR3 DNA: TGCAGTGCTAGTGACGTAACTTTCTTT
D gene: TRBD1; J gene: TRBJ2-7; V gene: TRBV5-1; clone size: many; CDR3 protein: CASSLEGQGYEQYF; CDR3 DNA: TGCGCCAGCAGCTTGGAAGGACAGGGCTACGAGCAGTACTTC